This T cell receptor (beta chain) comes out of a study of human T cells and chemical hapten exposure. The time point is: patch test 3, about 24 weeks after DPC sensitization. Treatment noted: therapeutic diphenylcyclopropenone sensitization with weekly scalp DPC. Each CDR3 protein is one row after TCRdb ran MiXCR on the RACE reads. The table has about 190,000 distinct CDR3 sequences, about 25% seen once. This clonotype was counted between two and nine times. The germline CDR1 and CDR2 sequences are DFQATT and SNEGSKA (reference sequence). The V end lost 0 bases, the J end lost 4 bases, and 16 bases lay between the germline ends. The CDR3 is made up of 15 amino acids.

The sequence derives from a middle-aged woman with alopecia areata. Some clones in this sample may be carry-over from other donors' samples. This chain links TRBV20-1 with TRBJ2-7; D tentatively reads TRBD1 or TRBD2 (7 bases each). The sequencing here drew on whole blood, taken in connection with sensitization to the hapten diphenylcyclopropenone (DPC). CDR3 DNA: TGCAGTGCTAGAGACCAGGGGGGGCTCTTTTACGAGCAGTACTTC. It is translated as CSARDQGGLFYEQYF.